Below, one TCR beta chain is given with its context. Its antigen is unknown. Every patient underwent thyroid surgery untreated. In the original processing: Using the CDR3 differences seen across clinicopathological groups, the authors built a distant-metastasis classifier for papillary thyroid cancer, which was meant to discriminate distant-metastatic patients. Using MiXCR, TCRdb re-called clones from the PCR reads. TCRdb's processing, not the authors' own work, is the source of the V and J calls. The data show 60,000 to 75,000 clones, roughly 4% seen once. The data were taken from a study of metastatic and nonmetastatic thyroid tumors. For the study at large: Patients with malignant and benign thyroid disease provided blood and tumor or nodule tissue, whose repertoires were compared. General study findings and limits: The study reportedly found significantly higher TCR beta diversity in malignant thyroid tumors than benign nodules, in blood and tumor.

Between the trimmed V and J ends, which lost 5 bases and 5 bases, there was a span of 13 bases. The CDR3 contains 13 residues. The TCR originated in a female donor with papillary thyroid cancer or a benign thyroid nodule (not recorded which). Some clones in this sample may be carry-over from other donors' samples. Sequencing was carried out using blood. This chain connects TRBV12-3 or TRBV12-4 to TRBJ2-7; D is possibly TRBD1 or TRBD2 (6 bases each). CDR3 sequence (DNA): TGTGCCAGCAGTAAGGGGGAGGCGCACGAGCAGTACTTC. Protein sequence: CASSKGEAHEQYF.